This TCR beta chain was captured by sequencing in a study of T cells in Graves' hyperthyroidism and ophthalmopathy. This clonotype appeared many times. The CDR3 regions of TCR beta were amplified from RNA transcripts. First-round RT-PCR with HTBI primers amplified the TCR CDR3 region. TCRdb analysed the multiplex PCR reads with MiXCR anew, one entry per CDR3 protein. The table lists about 400,000 distinct CDR3 sequences, 15% to 17% of them singletons. The sample taken for sequencing was blood. The receptor comes from a woman aged 18-29 years with Graves' hyperthyroidism.

DNA for the CDR3: TGTGCCAGCAGAACGGGGACAGCAAATGAAAAACTGTTTTTT. This gives the protein CASRTGTANEKLFF. The chain is built from TRBV12-3 or TRBV12-4 and TRBJ1-4; 7 bases line up with TRBD1. Unmatched junction bases numbered 6, after V lost 6 bases and J lost 5 bases. The CDR3 has 14 amino acids.